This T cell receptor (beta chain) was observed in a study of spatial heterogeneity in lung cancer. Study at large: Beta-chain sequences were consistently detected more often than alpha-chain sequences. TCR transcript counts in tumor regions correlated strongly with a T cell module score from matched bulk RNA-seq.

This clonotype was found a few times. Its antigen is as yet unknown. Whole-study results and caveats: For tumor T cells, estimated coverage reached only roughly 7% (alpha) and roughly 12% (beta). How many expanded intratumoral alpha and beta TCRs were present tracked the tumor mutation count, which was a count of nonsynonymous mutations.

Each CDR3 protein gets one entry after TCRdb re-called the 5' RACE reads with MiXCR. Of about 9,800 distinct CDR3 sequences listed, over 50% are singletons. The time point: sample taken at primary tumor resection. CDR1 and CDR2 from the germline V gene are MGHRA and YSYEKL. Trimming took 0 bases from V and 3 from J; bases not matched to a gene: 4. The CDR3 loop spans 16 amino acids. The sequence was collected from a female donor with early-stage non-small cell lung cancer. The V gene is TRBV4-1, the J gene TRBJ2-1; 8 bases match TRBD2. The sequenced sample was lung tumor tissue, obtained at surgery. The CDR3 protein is CASSQEASGFYNEQFF. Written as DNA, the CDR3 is TGCGCCAGCAGCCAAGAGGCTAGCGGGTTCTACAATGAGCAGTTCTTC.